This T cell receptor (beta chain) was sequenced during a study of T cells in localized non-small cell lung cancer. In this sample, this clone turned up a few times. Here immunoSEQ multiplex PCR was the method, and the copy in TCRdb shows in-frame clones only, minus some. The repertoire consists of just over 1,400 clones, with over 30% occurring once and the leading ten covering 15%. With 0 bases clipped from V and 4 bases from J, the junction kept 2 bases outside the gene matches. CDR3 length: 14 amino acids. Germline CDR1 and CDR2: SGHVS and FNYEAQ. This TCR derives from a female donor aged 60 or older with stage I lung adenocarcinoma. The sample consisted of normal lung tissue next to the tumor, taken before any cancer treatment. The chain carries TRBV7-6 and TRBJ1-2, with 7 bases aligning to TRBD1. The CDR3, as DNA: TGTGCCAGCAGCTTAGCTGCAGGGGGCTATGGCTACACCTTC. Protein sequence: CASSLAAGGYGYTF.